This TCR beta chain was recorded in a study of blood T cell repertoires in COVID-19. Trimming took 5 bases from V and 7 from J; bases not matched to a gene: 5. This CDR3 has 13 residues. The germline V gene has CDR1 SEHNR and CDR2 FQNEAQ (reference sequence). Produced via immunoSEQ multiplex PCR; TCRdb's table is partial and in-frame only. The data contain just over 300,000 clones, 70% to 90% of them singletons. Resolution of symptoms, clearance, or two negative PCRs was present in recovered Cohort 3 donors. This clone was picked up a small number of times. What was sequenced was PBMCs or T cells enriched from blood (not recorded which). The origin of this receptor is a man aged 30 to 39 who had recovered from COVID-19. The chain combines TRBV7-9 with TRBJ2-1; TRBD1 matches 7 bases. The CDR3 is CASSGRDRNEQFF. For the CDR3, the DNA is TGTGCCAGCAGCGGCCGGGACAGAAATGAGCAGTTCTTC. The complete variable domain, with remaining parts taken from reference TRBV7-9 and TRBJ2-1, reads DTGVSQNPRHKITKRGQNVTFRCDPISEHNRLYWYRQTLGQGPEFLTYFQNEAQLEKSRLLSDRFSAERPKGSFSTLEIQRTEQGDSAMYLCASSGRDRNEQFFGPGTRLTVL.